A single sample is the source of the 32 T cell receptor beta chains below, sequenced in a study of blood T cells in healthy people across ages. Next came a second PCR, run for roughly 6 to 11 cycles, which used a sample-barcoded 5' primer along with a J-beta primer mix. TCRdb processed the 5' RACE reads anew with MiXCR; each CDR3 protein has one entry. The data hold about 640,000 distinct CDR3 sequences, with roughly 50% observed a single time. The sequencing sample was made of blood. The receptors originated from a man between 60 and 75 years old in good health.

V and J are TRBV28 and TRBJ2-5; possible D gene TRBD1, 6 bases. The end of the DNA fits TRBJ2-7 better, so the J call may be wrong. CDR1 and CDR2 from the germline V gene are MDHEN and SYDVKM. This CDR3 has 13 amino acids. Here the CDR3 DNA reads TGTGCCAGCAGTTCTCAACAGGGTAACGAGCAGTACTTC. This sequence encodes CASSSQQGNEQYF.

This clonotype was seen a handful of times. V usage is TRBV29-1 and J usage is TRBJ1-4; D unclear. The CDR3 totals 13 residues. The germline gives CDR1 SQVTM, CDR2 ANQGSEA. Trimming removed 6 bases at V and 4 bases at J, with 12 bases between. This chain's CDR3 is CSVPDGDNEKLFF. The CDR3 coding sequence is TGCAGCGTACCCGACGGTGATAATGAAAAACTGTTTTTT.

The rearrangement links TRBV24-1 to TRBJ2-2; D perhaps matches TRBD2 (7 bases). The V end lost 0 bases, the J end lost 3 bases, and 16 bases lay between the germline ends. This CDR3 is built from 18 residues. Germline V lookup: CDR1 KGHDR, CDR2 SFDVKD. In DNA, the CDR3 is TGTGCCACCAGTGATTTGGGTGACGGGGGGCTAGACACCGGGGAGCTGTTTTTT. This codes for CATSDLGDGGLDTGELFF.

The chain links TRBV9 to TRBJ2-7, with D possibly being TRBD1 (6 bases). The germline V and J ends were trimmed by 0 bases and 10 bases, with 20 bases remaining between them. Germline V lookup: CDR1 SGDLS, CDR2 YYNGEE. The CDR3 extends over 15 amino acids. CDR3 region: CASSVEGDRSNTQYF. As DNA, the CDR3 is TGTGCCAGCAGCGTAGAGGGAGACAGGTCCAACACCCAGTACTTC.

The chain carries TRBV20-1 and TRBJ2-3; weak D call: TRBD1 (6 bases). The CDR3 contains 14 residues. Trimming stripped 6 bases from V and 4 bases from J, with 17 bases between. Per germline, CDR1 DFQATT and CDR2 SNEGSKA (reference sequence). DNA for the CDR3: TGCAGTGCCCGGGACACCCAGGGCGCAGATACGCAGTATTTT. It is translated as CSARDTQGADTQYF.

The chain recombines TRBV29-1 with TRBJ2-1; 11 bases match TRBD2. Germline V CDR1 and CDR2: SQVTM, ANQGSEA. V lost 1 base to trimming and J lost 13 bases; unmatched junction nucleotides: 15. There are 16 residues in the CDR3. CDR3 coding DNA: TGCAGCGTTGAAGTTCTAGCGGGGGGAGTTGGGGAGACCCAGTTCTTC. Translated: CSVEVLAGGVGETQFF.

The chain is built from TRBV6-1 and TRBJ1-2; TRBD1 might be the D (6 bases). V was shortened by 6 bases and J by 3 bases, with 14 bases between the two germline ends. The germline CDR1 and CDR2 sequences are MNHNS and SASEGT. This CDR3 has 14 amino acids. In DNA form, the CDR3 reads TGTGCCAGCAGAATCCCCCAGGGGTACTATGGCTACACCTTC. Residues: CASRIPQGYYGYTF.

This chain connects TRBV10-3 to TRBJ2-5, with 7 bases aligning to TRBD2. CDR1 ENHRY and CDR2 SYGVKD come from the germline V gene. The length of the CDR3 is 13 residues. The V segment lost 3 bases and the J segment 5 bases; nucleotides outside the gene matches: 3. CDR3 in amino acids: CAISEPAGETQYF. The CDR3 coding sequence is TGTGCCATCAGTGAACCAGCGGGGGAGACCCAGTACTTC.

The gene calls are TRBV12-3 or TRBV12-4 and TRBJ2-1; no reliable D call. The CDR3 is 13 amino acids. V lost 5 bases, J lost 2 bases, and 7 bases lay in between. This CDR3 reads CASSVNPYNEQFF. The CDR3 DNA follows: TGTGCCAGCAGTGTTAACCCCTACAATGAGCAGTTCTTC.

The chain is built from TRBV6-6 and TRBJ2-1, with 7 bases aligning to TRBD2. Trimming removed 2 bases from V and 7 bases from J; junction bases left unmatched: 11. The CDR3 loop spans 16 amino acids. Germline V gene data show CDR1 as MNHNY and CDR2 as SVGAGI (reference sequence). The CDR3 DNA follows: TGTGCCAGCAGTTACGGGGGGGGTATTCTCTGTAATGAGCAGTTCTTC. It translates to CASSYGGGILCNEQFF.

A few counts support this clonotype. The chain uses TRBV6-1 and TRBJ1-2; D is perhaps TRBD1 (5 bases). The CDR3 has 19 amino acids. The ends were cut back, 1 base at V and 1 base at J, with 22 bases in the middle. CDR1 is MNHNS and CDR2 is SASEGT in the germline V gene. Written as DNA, the CDR3 is TGTGCCAGCAGTGAAGAGAGGGGTGGTAGGCCCCTACTTAACTATGGCTACACCTTC. This gives the protein CASSEERGGRPLLNYGYTF.

V and J are TRBV20-1 and TRBJ1-1; tentatively, D is TRBD1 (5 bases). V lost 5 bases to trimming and J lost 11 bases, with 18 bases between them. CDR1 is DFQATT and CDR2 is SNEGSKA in the germline V gene (reference sequence). The CDR3 has 12 amino acids. This CDR3 reads CSAETGGGVAFF. CDR3 coding DNA: TGCAGTGCTGAAACTGGGGGTGGCGTGGCTTTCTTT.

The gene calls are TRBV4-1 and TRBJ2-7; weak D call: TRBD2 (6 bases). Trimming took 0 bases from V and 0 from J, leaving 15 bases between them. Germline V gene data show CDR1 as MGHRA and CDR2 as YSYEKL. The CDR3 loop spans 17 amino acids. As DNA, the CDR3 is TGCGCCAGCAGCCAAGAAGGCAGGCCCGGGGGCTCCTACGAGCAGTACTTC. It specifies CASSQEGRPGGSYEQYF.

This rearrangement joins TRBV20-1 to TRBJ2-7; 8 bases are a match to TRBD1. V gave up 4 bases and J gave up 6 bases; unmatched junction bases: 17. This CDR3 spans 16 amino acids. The V gene's germline CDR1 is DFQATT and CDR2 SNEGSKA (reference sequence). As DNA, the CDR3 is TGCAGTGCTAAGCCACAGGGGGGAATAATCGGGCGCGAGCAGTACTTC. It encodes CSAKPQGGIIGREQYF.

This rearrangement joins TRBV10-3 to TRBJ2-3; no clear D. Trimming shortened V by 4 bases and J by 0 bases, and 8 bases separated the two germline ends. This CDR3 comprises 14 residues. CDR1 ENHRY and CDR2 SYGVKD come from the germline V gene. CDR3 sequence (DNA): TGTGCCATCAGTGCGTTGACTAGCACAGATACGCAGTATTTT. Its translation: CAISALTSTDTQYF.

The table lists this clonotype with many counts. The rearrangement uses TRBV5-1 and TRBJ2-1; D may be TRBD2 (5 bases). Germline CDR1 and CDR2: SGHRS and YFSETQ. The CDR3 spans 15 residues. Trimming removed 6 bases at V and 0 bases at J, with 13 bases between. CDR3 nucleotides: TGCGCCAGCACGGGGTCGGCGAGCTCCTACAATGAGCAGTTCTTC. Translation: CASTGSASSYNEQFF. Supplemented by reference TRBV5-1 and TRBJ2-1, the full variable domain reads KAGVTQTPRYLIKTRGQQVTLSCSPISGHRSVSWYQQTPGQGLQFLFEYFSETQRNKGNFPGRFSGRQFSNSRSEMNVSTLELGDSALYLCASTGSASSYNEQFFGPGTRLTVL.

This clonotype was recorded a few times. The chain joins TRBV5-1 to TRBJ2-3; TRBD1 agrees at 8 bases. Germline CDR1 is SGHRS and CDR2 is YFSETQ. Germline trimming cut 3 bases from V and 2 bases from J; bases unmatched to any gene: 5. The CDR3 spans 15 residues. The CDR3 spells CASSYRDRLTDTQYF. In DNA form, the CDR3 reads TGCGCCAGCAGCTACCGGGACAGGCTCACAGATACGCAGTATTTT.

With regard to this clonotype: Mismatch with germline at one junction end may stem from a read error. This sequence joins TRBV7-9 and TRBJ2-1, with TRBD1 identical over 7 bases. Germline V gene lookup returns CDR1 SEHNR and CDR2 FQNEAQ (reference sequence). The CDR3 covers 15 residues. The DNA of the CDR3 is TGTGCCAACAGCTCCCAGGGGGTTGTCTACAATGAGCAGTTCTTC. It is translated as CANSSQGVVYNEQFF.

This clonotype was seen a handful of times. The chain couples TRBV2 to TRBJ2-5, with 11 bases lining up with TRBD2. CDR1 and CDR2 from the germline V gene are SNHLY and FYNNEI. The CDR3 loop spans 15 amino acids. The V and J ends lost 2 bases and 5 bases, in that order; junction bases with no gene match: 4. The DNA for the CDR3 is TGTGCCAGCAGTGAACTTAGCGGGGGGGCGGAGACCCAGTACTTC. Protein product: CASSELSGGAETQYF. Drawing the rest from reference TRBV2 and TRBJ2-5, the complete variable domain is EPEVTQTPSHQVTQMGQEVILRCVPISNHLYFYWYRQILGQKVEFLVSFYNNEISEKSEIFDDQFSVERPDGSNFTLKIRSTKLEDSAMYFCASSELSGGAETQYFGPGTRLLVL.

The V gene is TRBV3-1, the J gene TRBJ2-7; TRBD1 is a possible D gene (7 bases). The V end was cut by 2 bases, the J end by 6 bases, with 11 bases between. The CDR3 totals 13 residues. Looked up from germline, CDR1 is LGHDT and CDR2 is YNNKEL (reference sequence). For the CDR3, the DNA is TGTGCCAGCAGCCAAATCCAGGGGGGCGAGCAGTACTTC. Its protein product is CASSQIQGGEQYF.

This clonotype was picked up a small number of times. The gene calls are TRBV29-1 and TRBJ2-6; 8 nucleotides agree with TRBD2. This CDR3 comprises 16 residues. CDR1 and CDR2 (germline): SQVTM, ANQGSEA. V shed 3 bases, J shed 2 bases, and the junction held 6 bases outside the gene matches. The CDR3, as DNA: TGCAGCGTTGAGGGTAGCGGGACTACTGGGGCCAACGTCCTGACTTTC. It yields the protein CSVEGSGTTGANVLTF.

This clonotype was detected a few times. This sequence joins TRBV7-2 and TRBJ1-1; a weak D match, TRBD1 (5 bases). V was shortened by 1 base and J by 0 bases, with 9 bases between the two germline ends. From germline, CDR1 is SGHTA and CDR2 FQGNSA. The CDR3 loop spans 15 amino acids. The CDR3 loop is CASSLVAGLNTEAFF. The CDR3 DNA reads TGTGCCAGCAGCTTAGTAGCAGGGCTGAACACTGAAGCTTTCTTT.

This chain connects TRBV20-1 to TRBJ2-2, with D possibly being TRBD1 (6 bases). The V end was cut by 3 bases, the J end by 2 bases, with 10 bases between. CDR1 is DFQATT and CDR2 is SNEGSKA in the germline V gene (reference sequence). The CDR3 length is 14 residues. The CDR3 spells CSARTDSNTGELFF. DNA of the CDR3: TGCAGTGCTAGGACGGACAGTAACACCGGGGAGCTGTTTTTT.

J is TRBJ1-2 and V is TRBV6-5, with D uncertain. V dropped 2 bases and J dropped 0 bases, with 4 bases sitting between them. Germline-derived CDR1 and CDR2 are MNHEY and SVGAGI. There are 13 residues in the CDR3. The chain's CDR3 is CASSYATNYGYTF. The CDR3 DNA reads TGTGCCAGCAGTTACGCGACTAACTATGGCTACACCTTC.

This clonotype was recorded a few times. This sequence joins TRBV7-9 and TRBJ1-1; D possibly corresponds to TRBD1 (5 bases). Trimming removed 5 bases from V and 5 bases from J, with 9 bases in between. The CDR3 sequence is 12 residues long. CDR1 and CDR2 (germline): SEHNR, FQNEAQ (reference sequence). The CDR3 region is CASSRGFTEAFF. The CDR3 DNA is TGTGCCAGCAGCCGGGGGTTTACTGAAGCTTTCTTT.

This clonotype was seen only a few times. V is TRBV7-2 and J is TRBJ1-1; D call uncertain. Germline loops: CDR1 SGHTA, CDR2 FQGNSA. There are 11 residues in the CDR3. Trimming removed 1 base at V and 11 bases at J, with 8 bases between. Here the CDR3 reads CASSLVARAFF. The CDR3 DNA follows: TGTGCCAGCAGCTTAGTGGCGCGGGCTTTCTTT. The full variable domain, in which reference TRBV7-2 and TRBJ1-1 provide the parts outside the CDR3, is GAGVSQSPSNKVTEKGKDVELRCDPISGHTALYWYRQSLGQGLEFLIYFQGNSAPDKSGLPSDRFSAERTGGSVSTLTIQRTQQEDSAVYLCASSLVARAFFGQGTRLTVV.

In its sample, this clonotype was seen many times. The gene calls are TRBV11-2 and TRBJ1-2, with D tentatively TRBD1 (5 bases). V was cut by 5 bases and J by 2 bases, with 6 bases left in between. Germline CDR1 reads SGHAT; CDR2 reads FQNNGV. The CDR3 is 12 residues long. CDR3 nucleotide sequence: TGTGCCAGCAGCGAGGGGAACTATGGCTACACCTTC. Translating gives CASSEGNYGYTF.

This clonotype was counted a few times. The V call is TRBV7-6, the J call TRBJ2-2, with D tentatively TRBD2 (5 bases). The CDR3 totals 16 residues. V lost 3 bases and J 4 bases, leaving 15 bases between the germline ends. Germline V gene data show CDR1 as SGHVS and CDR2 as FNYEAQ. DNA of the CDR3: TGTGCCAGCAGCTTGAGTCGAGGACTTCTCACCGGGGAGCTGTTTTTT. The encoded protein is CASSLSRGLLTGELFF.

The rearrangement joins TRBV7-9 to TRBJ2-1; D may correspond to TRBD1 or TRBD2 (5 bases each). Trimming removed 5 bases at V and 7 bases at J, with 18 bases between. The CDR3 is made up of 15 amino acids. CDR1 and CDR2 from the germline V gene are SEHNR and FQNEAQ (reference sequence). The CDR3 DNA sequence: TGTGCCAGCAGCCATCAGAGTTGGGGGTATAATGAGCAGTTCTTC. Its protein product is CASSHQSWGYNEQFF.

The chain employs TRBV4-1 and TRBJ2-3, with 9 bases aligning to TRBD2. With 0 bases clipped from V and 3 bases from J, the junction kept 10 bases outside the gene matches. The CDR3 totals 18 residues. Germline values: CDR1 MGHRA, CDR2 YSYEKL. CDR3 loop: CASSQESGTSRRTDTQYF. CDR3 sequence (DNA): TGCGCCAGCAGCCAAGAAAGTGGGACTAGCAGGCGAACAGATACGCAGTATTTT.

V gene TRBV7-9 combines with J gene TRBJ1-1, with D maybe TRBD1 (5 bases). The CDR3 totals 15 residues. CDR1 is SEHNR, CDR2 FQNEAQ, per germline (reference sequence). Trimming cost V 2 bases and J 1 base, with 11 bases left between them. The CDR3 loop is CASSLLTGANTEAFF. The CDR3 DNA reads TGTGCCAGCAGCTTATTAACAGGAGCGAACACTGAAGCTTTCTTT.

This clonotype was seen a few times. The genes are TRBV9 and TRBJ2-2; 11 nucleotides agree with TRBD2. Germline lookup yields CDR1 SGDLS and CDR2 YYNGEE. The CDR3 is made up of 16 amino acids. Unmatched junction bases numbered 1, after V lost 2 bases and J lost 1 base. The DNA for the CDR3 is TGTGCCAGCAGCGTCGGGACTAGCGGGAACACCGGGGAGCTGTTTTTT. It encodes CASSVGTSGNTGELFF.